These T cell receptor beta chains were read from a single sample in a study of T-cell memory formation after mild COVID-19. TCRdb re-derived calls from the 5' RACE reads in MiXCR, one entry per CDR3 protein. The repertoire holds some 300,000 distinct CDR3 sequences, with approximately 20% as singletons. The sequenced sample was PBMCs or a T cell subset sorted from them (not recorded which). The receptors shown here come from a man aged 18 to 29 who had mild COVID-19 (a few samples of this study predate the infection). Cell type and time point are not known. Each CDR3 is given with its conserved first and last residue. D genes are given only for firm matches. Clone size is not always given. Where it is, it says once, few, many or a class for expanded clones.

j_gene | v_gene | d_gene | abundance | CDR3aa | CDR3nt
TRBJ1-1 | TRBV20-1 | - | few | CSARSQAMNTEAFF | TGCAGTGCTAGATCTCAGGCCATGAACACTGAAGCTTTCTTT
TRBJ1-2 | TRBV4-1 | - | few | CASSVGQGNYGYTF | TGCGCCAGCAGTGTCGGGCAGGGGAACTATGGCTACACCTTC
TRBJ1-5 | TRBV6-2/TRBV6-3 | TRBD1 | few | CASRRGTGTSNQPQHF | TGTGCCAGCAGACGCGGGACAGGCACTAGCAATCAGCCCCAGCATTTT
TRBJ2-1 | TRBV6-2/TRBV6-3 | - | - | CASSYAITGTSEQFF | TGTGCCAGCAGTTACGCCATTACAGGGACAAGTGAGCAGTTCTTC
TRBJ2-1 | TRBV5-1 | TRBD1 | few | CASSFQGEYNEQFF | TGCGCCAGCAGCTTTCAGGGGGAATACAATGAGCAGTTCTTC
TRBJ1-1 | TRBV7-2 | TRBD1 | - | CATTGQGMNTEAFF | TGTGCCACCACGGGACAGGGCATGAACACTGAAGCTTTCTTT
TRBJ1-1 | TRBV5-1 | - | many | CASSLAQIVHTEAFF | TGCGCCAGCAGCTTGGCGCAGATCGTGCACACTGAAGCTTTCTTT
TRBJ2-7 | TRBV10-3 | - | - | CAIAGTFDEQYF | TGTGCCATCGCCGGGACATTCGACGAGCAGTACTTC
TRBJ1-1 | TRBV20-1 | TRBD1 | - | CSARQGAPAEAFF | TGCAGTGCTCGACAGGGGGCGCCGGCTGAAGCTTTCTTT
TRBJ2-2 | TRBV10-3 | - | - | CAIRDRDKTGELFF | TGTGCCATCAGGGACCGGGACAAGACCGGGGAGCTGTTTTTT
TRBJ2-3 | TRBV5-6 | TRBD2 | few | CASRRAGGTDTQYF | TGTGCCAGCAGACGAGCGGGGGGCACAGATACGCAGTATTTT
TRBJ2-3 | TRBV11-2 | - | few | CASSSGQQTDTQYF | TGTGCCAGCAGCTCTGGACAGCAGACAGATACGCAGTATTTT
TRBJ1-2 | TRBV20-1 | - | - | CSVGGTRGYTF | TGCAGTGTGGGGGGTACCCGTGGCTACACCTTC
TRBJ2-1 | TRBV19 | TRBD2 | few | CASRLRDYPPGEQFF | TGTGCCAGTAGACTCCGGGACTATCCCCCGGGGGAGCAGTTCTTC
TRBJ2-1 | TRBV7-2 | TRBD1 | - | CASSAPGQGAREQFF | TGTGCCAGCAGCGCACCGGGACAGGGGGCGAGGGAGCAGTTCTTC
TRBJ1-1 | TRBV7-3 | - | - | CASKDRRDTEAFF | TGTGCCAGCAAAGACAGACGGGACACTGAAGCTTTCTTT